The sequence of this T cell receptor beta chain was determined in a study of blood T cell repertoires in COVID-19. Study information: Sample material is recorded as cDNA or gDNA derived from T cells, B-cell-depleted T cells, or PBMCs.

CDR3 length: 15 residues. Germline V gene sequence: CDR1 SNHLY, CDR2 FYNNEI. V lost 6 bases, J lost 2 bases, and 9 bases stayed unmatched. The method was immunoSEQ multiplex PCR; TCRdb's version includes in-frame clones alone and lacks a portion of them. The table shows around 380,000 clones, with more than 75% occurring only once. The receptor comes from a human donor with acute or convalescent COVID-19. The donor label of this sample is uncertain. The sequenced material came from peripheral blood. The rearrangement uses TRBV2 and TRBJ2-7; TRBD1 agrees at 8 bases. The CDR3 region is CASRLEDRAAYEQYF. The CDR3 DNA reads TGTGCCAGCAGGTTGGAGGACAGGGCAGCCTACGAGCAGTACTTC. The full variable domain, completed using reference TRBV2 and TRBJ2-7, is EPEVTQTPSHQVTQMGQEVILRCVPISNHLYFYWYRQILGQKVEFLVSFYNNEISEKSEIFDDQFSVERPDGSNFTLKIRSTKLEDSAMYFCASRLEDRAAYEQYFGPGTRLTVT.